This T cell receptor beta chain was recorded in a study of brain T cells in children with intractable seizures. Surgery cases with the highest brain T cell transcript signatures were chosen for sequencing. Only in-frame clones appear in the TCRdb table, and some are missing; sequencing was by immunoSEQ multiplex PCR. There are more than 1,500 clones in the sample; approximately 80% occur only once, and approximately 20% lies in the top ten. This clone occurred a few times. The same CDR3 can be traced to other DNA sequences in this sample. The CDR3 runs to 15 residues. Trimming shortened V by 2 bases and J by 6 bases, and 17 bases separated the two germline ends. Germline CDR1 KGHSH, CDR2 LQKENI.

This chain joins TRBV18 and TRBJ2-7, with D unclear. The sequenced sample was resected brain tissue, obtained at surgery. The TCR comes from a girl aged 2-9 years with tuberous sclerosis and intractable seizures. CDR3 coding DNA: TGTGCCAGCTCACCATCCGTCGATTTGTCCGCCGAGCAGTACTTC. It specifies CASSPSVDLSAEQYF.